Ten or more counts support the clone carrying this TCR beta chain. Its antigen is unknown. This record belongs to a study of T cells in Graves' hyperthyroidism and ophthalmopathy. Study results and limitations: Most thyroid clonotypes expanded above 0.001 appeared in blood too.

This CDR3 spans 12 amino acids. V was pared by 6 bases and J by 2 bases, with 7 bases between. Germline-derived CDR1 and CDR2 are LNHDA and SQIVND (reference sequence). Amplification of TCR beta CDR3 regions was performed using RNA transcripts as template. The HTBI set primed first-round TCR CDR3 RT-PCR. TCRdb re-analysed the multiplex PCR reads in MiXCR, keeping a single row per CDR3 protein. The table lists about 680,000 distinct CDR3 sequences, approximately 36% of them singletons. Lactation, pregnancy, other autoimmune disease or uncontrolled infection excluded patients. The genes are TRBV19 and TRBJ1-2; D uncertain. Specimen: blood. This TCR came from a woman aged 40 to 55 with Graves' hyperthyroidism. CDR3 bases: TGTGCCAGTAGGGACTGGAACTATGGCTACACCTTC. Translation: CASRDWNYGYTF.